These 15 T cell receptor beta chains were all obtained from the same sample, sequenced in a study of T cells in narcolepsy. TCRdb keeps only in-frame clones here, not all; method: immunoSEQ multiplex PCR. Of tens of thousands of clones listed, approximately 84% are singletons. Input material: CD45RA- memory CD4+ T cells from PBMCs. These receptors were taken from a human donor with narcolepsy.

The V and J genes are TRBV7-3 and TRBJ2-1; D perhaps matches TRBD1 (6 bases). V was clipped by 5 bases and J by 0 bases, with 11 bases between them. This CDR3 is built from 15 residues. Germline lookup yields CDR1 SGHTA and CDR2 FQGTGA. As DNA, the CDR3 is TGTGCCAGCAGCCTACAGGGTGGCTCCTACAATGAGCAGTTCTTC. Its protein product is CASSLQGGSYNEQFF.

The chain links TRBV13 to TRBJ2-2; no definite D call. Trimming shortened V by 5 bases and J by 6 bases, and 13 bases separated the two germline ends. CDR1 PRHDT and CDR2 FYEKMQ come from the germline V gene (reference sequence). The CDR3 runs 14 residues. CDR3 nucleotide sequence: TGTGCCAGCAGCCGGCGGACCGGCCCCGGGGAGCTGTTTTTT. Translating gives CASSRRTGPGELFF.

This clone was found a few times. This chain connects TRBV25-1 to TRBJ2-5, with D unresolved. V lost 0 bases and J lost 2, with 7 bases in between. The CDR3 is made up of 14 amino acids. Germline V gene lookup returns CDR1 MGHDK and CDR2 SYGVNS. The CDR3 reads CASSEYKGQETQYF. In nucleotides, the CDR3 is TGTGCCAGCAGTGAATATAAAGGGCAAGAGACCCAGTACTTC.

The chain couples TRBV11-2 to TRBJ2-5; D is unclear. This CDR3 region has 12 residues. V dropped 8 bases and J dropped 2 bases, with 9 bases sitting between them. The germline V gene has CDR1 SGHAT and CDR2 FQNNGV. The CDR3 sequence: CASSGPQETQYF. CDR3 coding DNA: TGTGCCAGCTCTGGCCCACAAGAGACCCAGTACTTC.

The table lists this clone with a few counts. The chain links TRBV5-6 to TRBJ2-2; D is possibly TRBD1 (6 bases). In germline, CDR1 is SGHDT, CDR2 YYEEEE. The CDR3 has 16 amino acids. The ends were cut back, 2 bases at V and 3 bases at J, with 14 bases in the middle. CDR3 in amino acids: CASSFLGRGDTGELFF. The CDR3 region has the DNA TGTGCCAGCAGCTTTCTGGGCAGGGGAGACACCGGGGAGCTGTTTTTT. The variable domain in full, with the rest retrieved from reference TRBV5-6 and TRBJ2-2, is DAGVTQSPTHLIKTRGQQVTLRCSPKSGHDTVSWYQQALGQGPQFIFQYYEEEERQRGNFPDRFSGHQFPNYSSELNVNALLLGDSALYLCASSFLGRGDTGELFFGEGSRLTVL.

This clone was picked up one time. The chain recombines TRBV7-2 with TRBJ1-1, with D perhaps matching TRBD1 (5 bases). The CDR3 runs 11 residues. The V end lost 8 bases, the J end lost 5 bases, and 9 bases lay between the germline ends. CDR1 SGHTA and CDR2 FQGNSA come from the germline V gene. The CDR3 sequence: CASGQGTEAFF. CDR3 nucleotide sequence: TGTGCCAGCGGGCAGGGAACTGAAGCTTTCTTT.

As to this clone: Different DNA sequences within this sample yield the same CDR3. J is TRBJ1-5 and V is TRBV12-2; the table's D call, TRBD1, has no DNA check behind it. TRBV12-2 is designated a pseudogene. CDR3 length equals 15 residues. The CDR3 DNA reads TGCGCAAGTCGCTTCATACGGACAGATAATCAGCCCCAGCATTTT. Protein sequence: CASRFIRTDNQPQHF.

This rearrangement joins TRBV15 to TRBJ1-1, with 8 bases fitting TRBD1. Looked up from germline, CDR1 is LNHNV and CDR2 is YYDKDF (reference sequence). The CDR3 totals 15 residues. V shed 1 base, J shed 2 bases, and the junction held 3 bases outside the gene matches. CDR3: CATSRAGTGNTEAFF. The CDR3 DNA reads TGTGCCACCAGCAGAGCTGGGACAGGAAACACTGAAGCTTTCTTT.

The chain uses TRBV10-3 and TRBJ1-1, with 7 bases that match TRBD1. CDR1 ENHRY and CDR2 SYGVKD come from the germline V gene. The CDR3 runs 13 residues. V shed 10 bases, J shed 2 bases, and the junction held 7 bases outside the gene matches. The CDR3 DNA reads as TGTGCCACGGGGCGACAGGGCAACACTGAAGCTTTCTTT. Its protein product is CATGRQGNTEAFF.

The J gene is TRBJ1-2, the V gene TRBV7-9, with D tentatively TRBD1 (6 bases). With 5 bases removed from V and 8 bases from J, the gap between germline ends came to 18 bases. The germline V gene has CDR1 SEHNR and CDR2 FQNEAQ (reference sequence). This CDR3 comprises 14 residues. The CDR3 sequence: CASSQTTGRGGYTF. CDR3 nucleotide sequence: TGTGCCAGCAGCCAGACGACAGGAAGGGGCGGCTACACCTTC.

In DNA, the CDR3 is TGTGCCAGCATCGACGGGGGCTCCTACGAGCAGTACTTC. Its translation: CASIDGGSYEQYF. The rearrangement uses TRBV28 and TRBJ2-7, with D perhaps TRBD2 (6 bases). Germline loops: CDR1 MDHEN, CDR2 SYDVKM. CDR3 length: 13 amino acids. V lost 7 bases to trimming and J lost 0 bases, with 10 bases between them.

CDR3 bases: TGTGCCAGCAGGGCTAGCGCGAACACCGGGGAGCTGTTTTTT. This encodes CASRASANTGELFF. The chain carries TRBV5-6 and TRBJ2-2; D is perhaps TRBD2 (6 bases). V was shortened by 5 bases and J by 0 bases, with 8 bases between the two germline ends. Germline loops: CDR1 SGHDT, CDR2 YYEEEE. The CDR3 sequence is 14 residues long.

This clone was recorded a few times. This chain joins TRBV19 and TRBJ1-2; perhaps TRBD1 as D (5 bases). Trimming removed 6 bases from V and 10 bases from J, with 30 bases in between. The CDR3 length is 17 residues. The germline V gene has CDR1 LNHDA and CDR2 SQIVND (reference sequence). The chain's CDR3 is CASSRRGNLVSGSVYTF. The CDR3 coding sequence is TGTGCCAGTAGCCGACGGGGCAATCTAGTCTCGGGTTCGGTCTACACCTTC. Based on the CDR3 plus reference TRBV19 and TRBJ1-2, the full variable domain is DGGITQSPKYLFRKEGQNVTLSCEQNLNHDAMYWYRQDPGQGLRLIYYSQIVNDFQKGDIAEGYSVSREKKESFPLTVTSAQKNPTAFYLCASSRRGNLVSGSVYTFGSGTRLTVV.

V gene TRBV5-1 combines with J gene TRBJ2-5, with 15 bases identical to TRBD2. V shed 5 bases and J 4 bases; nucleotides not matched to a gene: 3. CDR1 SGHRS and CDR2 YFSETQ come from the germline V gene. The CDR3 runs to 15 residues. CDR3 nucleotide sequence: TGCGCCAGCAGGGGACTAGCGGGGGGCGGAGAGACCCAGTACTTC. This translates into CASRGLAGGGETQYF.

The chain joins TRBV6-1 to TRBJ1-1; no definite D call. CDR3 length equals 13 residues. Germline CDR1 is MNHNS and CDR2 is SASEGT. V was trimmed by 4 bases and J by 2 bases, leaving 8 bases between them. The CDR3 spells CASSVRVNTEAFF. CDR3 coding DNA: TGTGCCAGCAGTGTCCGGGTTAACACTGAAGCTTTCTTT.